Sequencing of this T cell receptor (beta chain) was carried out in a study of cytomegalovirus exposure and HLA in healthy donors. V dropped 4 bases and J dropped 1 base, with 8 bases sitting between them. The CDR3 has 13 amino acids. Germline V gene sequence: CDR1 GTSNPN, CDR2 SVGIG (reference sequence). Libraries were prepared by immunoSEQ multiplex PCR; TCRdb keeps only in-frame clonotypes and omits some of them. The profile shows roughly 120,000 clones, around 94% of them singletons. Sequencing was carried out using PBMCs. This sequence originates from a woman between 18 and 29 years old in good health and CMV-seronegative. J is TRBJ1-5 and V is TRBV30; possible D gene TRBD1, 6 bases. The CDR3 DNA follows: TGTGCCTGGACGGGGGGCAGCAATCAGCCCCAGCATTTT. Amino acid sequence: CAWTGGSNQPQHF.